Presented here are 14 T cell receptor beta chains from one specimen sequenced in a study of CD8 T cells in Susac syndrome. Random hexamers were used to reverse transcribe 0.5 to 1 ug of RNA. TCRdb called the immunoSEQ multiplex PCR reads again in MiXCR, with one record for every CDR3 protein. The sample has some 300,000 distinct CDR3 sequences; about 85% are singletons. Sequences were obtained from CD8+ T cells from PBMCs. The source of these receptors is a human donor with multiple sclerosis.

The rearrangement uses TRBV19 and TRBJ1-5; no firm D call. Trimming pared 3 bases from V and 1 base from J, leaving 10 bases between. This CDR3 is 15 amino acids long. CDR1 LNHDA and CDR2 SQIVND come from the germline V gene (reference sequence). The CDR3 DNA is TGTGCCAGTAGTATTAGAGATAACAGCAATCAGCCCCAGCATTTT. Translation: CASSIRDNSNQPQHF.

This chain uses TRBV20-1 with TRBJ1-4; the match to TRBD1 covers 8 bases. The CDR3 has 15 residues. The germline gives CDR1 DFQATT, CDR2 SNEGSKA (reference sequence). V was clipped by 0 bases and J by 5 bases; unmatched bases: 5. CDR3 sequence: CSARDRTGKNEKLFF. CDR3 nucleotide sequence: TGCAGTGCTAGAGACAGGACAGGGAAGAATGAAAAACTGTTTTTT.

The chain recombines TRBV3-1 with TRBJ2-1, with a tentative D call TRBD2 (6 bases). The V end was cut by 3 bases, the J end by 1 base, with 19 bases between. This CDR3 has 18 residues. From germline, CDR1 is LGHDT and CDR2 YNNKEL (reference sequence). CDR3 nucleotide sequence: TGTGCCAGCAGCCAGCGCGACGGTAGCGGACGTTCCTACAATGAGCAGTTCTTC. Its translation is CASSQRDGSGRSYNEQFF.

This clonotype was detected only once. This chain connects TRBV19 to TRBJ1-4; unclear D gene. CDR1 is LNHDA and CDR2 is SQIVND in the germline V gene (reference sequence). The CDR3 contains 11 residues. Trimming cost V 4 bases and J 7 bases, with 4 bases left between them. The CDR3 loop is CASSSPEKLFF. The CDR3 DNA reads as TGTGCCAGTAGTAGCCCTGAAAAACTGTTTTTT.

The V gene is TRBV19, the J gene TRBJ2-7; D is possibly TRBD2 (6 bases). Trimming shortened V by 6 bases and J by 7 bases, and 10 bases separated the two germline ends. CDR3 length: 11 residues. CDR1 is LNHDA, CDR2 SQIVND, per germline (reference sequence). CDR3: CASRWGLEQYF. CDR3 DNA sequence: TGTGCCAGTAGATGGGGACTTGAGCAGTACTTC.

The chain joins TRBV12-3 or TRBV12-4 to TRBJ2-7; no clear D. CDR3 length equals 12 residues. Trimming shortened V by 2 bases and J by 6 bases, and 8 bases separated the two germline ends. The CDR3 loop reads CASSLRGPEQYF. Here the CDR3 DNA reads TGTGCCAGCAGTTTAAGAGGACCCGAGCAGTACTTC.

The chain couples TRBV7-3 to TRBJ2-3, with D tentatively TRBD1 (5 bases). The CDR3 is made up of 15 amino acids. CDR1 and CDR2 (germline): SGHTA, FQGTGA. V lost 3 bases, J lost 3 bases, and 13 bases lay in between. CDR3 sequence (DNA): TGTGCCAGCAGCTTTGGACATAAAAGGACAGATACGCAGTATTTT. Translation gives CASSFGHKRTDTQYF.

DNA for the CDR3: TGTGCCAGCATTACTGAGGGGGGTCAGGGGTCACACGAGCAGTACTTC. Translation gives CASITEGGQGSHEQYF. The V call is TRBV2, the J call TRBJ2-7; either TRBD1 or TRBD2 may supply D (6 bases each). Germline assignment: CDR1 SNHLY and CDR2 FYNNEI. The CDR3 spans 16 residues. The V end lost 7 bases, the J end lost 5 bases, and 24 bases lay between the germline ends. Full variable domain (missing parts from reference TRBV2 and TRBJ2-7): EPEVTQTPSHQVTQMGQEVILRCVPISNHLYFYWYRQILGQKVEFLVSFYNNEISEKSEIFDDQFSVERPDGSNFTLKIRSTKLEDSAMYFCASITEGGQGSHEQYFGPGTRLTVT.

CDR3 sequence (DNA): TGTGCCAGCAGTTTAAGGCCAGGGTATCAGCCCCAGCATTTT. This translates into CASSLRPGYQPQHF. This chain links TRBV27 with TRBJ1-5; TRBD1 is a possible D gene (5 bases). CDR3 length equals 14 residues. Germline CDR1 MNHEY, CDR2 SMNVEV (reference sequence). V was pared by 2 bases and J by 5 bases, with 10 bases between.

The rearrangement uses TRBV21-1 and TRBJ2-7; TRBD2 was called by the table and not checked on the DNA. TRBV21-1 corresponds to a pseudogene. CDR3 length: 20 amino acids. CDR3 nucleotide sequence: TGTGCCAGCAGCGAAAAAAGGGCCGAGAGGCGTTCCCGATTGATTTACGAGCAGTACTTC. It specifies CASSEKRAERRSRLIYEQYF.

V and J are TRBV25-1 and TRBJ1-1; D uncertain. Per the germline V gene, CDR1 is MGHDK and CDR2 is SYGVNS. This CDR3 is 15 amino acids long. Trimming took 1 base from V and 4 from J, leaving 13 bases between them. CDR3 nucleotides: TGTGCCAGCAGTGAATGGGCGGGGTGGGGCACTGAAGCTTTCTTT. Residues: CASSEWAGWGTEAFF.

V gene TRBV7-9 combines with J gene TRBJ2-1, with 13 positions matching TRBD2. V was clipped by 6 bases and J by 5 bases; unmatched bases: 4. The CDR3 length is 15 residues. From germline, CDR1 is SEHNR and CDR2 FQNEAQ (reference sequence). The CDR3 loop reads CASRKLAGGNNEQFF. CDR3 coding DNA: TGTGCCAGCAGGAAACTAGCGGGAGGGAACAATGAGCAGTTCTTC.

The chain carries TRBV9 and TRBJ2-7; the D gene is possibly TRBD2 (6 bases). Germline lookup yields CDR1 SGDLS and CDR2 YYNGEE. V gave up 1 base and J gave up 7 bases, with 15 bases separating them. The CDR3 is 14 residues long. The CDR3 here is CASSVSGTSLEQYF. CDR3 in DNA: TGTGCCAGCAGCGTAAGTGGGACTTCCTTGGAGCAGTACTTC.

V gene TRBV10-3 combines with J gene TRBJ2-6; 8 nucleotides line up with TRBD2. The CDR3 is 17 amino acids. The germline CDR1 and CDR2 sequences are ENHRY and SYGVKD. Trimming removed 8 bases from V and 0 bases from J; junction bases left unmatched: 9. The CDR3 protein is CAIGQTSDNSGANVLTF. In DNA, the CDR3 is TGTGCCATCGGCCAGACTAGCGACAACTCTGGGGCCAACGTCCTGACTTTC.